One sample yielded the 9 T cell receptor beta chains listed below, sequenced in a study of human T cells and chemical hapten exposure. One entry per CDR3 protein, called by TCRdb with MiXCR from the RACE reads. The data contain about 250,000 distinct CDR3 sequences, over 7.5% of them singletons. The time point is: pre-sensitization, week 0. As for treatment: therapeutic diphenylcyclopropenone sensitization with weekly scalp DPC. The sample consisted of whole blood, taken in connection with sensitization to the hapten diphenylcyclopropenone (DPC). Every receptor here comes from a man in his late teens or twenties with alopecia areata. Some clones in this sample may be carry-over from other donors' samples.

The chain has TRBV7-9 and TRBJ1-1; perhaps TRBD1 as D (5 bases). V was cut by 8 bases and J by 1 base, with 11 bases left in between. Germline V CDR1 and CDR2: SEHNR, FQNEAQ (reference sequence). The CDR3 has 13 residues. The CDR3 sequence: CASGDFRNTEAFF. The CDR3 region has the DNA TGTGCCAGCGGGGACTTTAGGAACACTGAAGCTTTCTTT.

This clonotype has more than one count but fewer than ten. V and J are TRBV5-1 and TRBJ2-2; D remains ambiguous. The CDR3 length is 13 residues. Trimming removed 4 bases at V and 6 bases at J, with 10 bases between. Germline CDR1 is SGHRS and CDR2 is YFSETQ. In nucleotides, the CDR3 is TGCGCCAGCAGCGGCGGTTCCGCCGGGGAGCTGTTTTTT. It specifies CASSGGSAGELFF.

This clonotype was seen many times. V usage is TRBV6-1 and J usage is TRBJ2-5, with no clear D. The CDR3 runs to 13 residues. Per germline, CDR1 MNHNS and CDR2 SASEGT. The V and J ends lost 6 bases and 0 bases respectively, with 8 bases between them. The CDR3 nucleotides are TGTGCCAGCAGCCGGTCGTACCAAGAGACCCAGTACTTC. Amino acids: CASSRSYQETQYF.

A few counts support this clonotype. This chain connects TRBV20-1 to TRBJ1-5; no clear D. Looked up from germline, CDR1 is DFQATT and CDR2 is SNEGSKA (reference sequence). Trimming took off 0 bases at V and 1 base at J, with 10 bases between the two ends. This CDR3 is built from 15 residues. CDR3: CSARDPGLSNQPQHF. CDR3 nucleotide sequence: TGCAGTGCTAGAGATCCCGGGCTAAGCAATCAGCCCCAGCATTTT.

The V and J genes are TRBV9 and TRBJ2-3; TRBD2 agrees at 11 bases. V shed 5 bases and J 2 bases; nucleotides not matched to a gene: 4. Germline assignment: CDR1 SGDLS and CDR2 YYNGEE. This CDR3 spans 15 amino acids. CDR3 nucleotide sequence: TGTGCCAGCAGTTATAGCGGGGGGGCCACAGATACGCAGTATTTT. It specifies CASSYSGGATDTQYF.

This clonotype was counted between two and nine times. The CDR3: CASSEDFSDTQYF. The CDR3 nucleotides are TGTGCCAGCAGCGAGGACTTCTCAGATACGCAGTATTTT. V and J are TRBV3-1 and TRBJ2-3; possibly TRBD2 for D (5 bases). The V gene lost 5 bases and the J gene lost 4 bases, with 10 bases spanning the gap. This CDR3 is built from 13 residues. Germline loops: CDR1 LGHDT, CDR2 YNNKEL (reference sequence).

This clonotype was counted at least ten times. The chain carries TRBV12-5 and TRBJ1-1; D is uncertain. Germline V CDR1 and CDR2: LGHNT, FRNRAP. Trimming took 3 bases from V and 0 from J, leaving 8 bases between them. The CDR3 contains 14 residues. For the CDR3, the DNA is TGTGCTAGTGGTTTAGAGGGTCTGAACACTGAAGCTTTCTTT. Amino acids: CASGLEGLNTEAFF.

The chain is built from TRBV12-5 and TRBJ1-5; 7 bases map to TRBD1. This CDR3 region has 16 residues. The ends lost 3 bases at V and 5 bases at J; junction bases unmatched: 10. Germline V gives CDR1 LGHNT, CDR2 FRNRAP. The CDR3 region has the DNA TGTGCTAGTGGTTTATCCCTGGACAGGCTAGATCAGCCCCAGCATTTT. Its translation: CASGLSLDRLDQPQHF.

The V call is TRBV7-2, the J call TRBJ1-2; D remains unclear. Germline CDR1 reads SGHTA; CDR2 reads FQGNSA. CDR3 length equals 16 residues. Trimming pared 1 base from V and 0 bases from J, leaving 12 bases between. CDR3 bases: TGTGCCAGCAGCTTAGACAAGGCCGGAACTAACTATGGCTACACCTTC. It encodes CASSLDKAGTNYGYTF.